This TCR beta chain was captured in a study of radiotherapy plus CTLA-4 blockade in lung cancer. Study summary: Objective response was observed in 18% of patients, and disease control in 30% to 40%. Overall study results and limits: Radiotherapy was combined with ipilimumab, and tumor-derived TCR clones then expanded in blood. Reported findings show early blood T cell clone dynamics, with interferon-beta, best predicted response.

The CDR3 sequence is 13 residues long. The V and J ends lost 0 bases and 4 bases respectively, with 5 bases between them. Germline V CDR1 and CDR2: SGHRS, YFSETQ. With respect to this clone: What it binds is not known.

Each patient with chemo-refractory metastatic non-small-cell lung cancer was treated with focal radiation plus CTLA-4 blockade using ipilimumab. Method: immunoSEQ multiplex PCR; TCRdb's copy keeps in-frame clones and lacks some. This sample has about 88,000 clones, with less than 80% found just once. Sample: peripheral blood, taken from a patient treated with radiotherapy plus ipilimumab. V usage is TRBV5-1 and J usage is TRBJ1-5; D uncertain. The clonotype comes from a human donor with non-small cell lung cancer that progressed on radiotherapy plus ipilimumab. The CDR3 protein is CASSLGVNQPQHF. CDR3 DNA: TGCGCCAGCAGCTTGGGGGTGAATCAGCCCCAGCATTTT.